Listed below are T cell receptor gamma chains from one sample, sequenced in a study of Vδ1+ human thymocytes. TCRdb re-called clones from the multiplex PCR reads using CATT. The table records tens of thousands of gamma-chain clones, around 20% of them present only once. Source material: Vdelta1+ gamma-delta thymocytes from the thymus. These receptors originate from a girl less than two years old who had congenital heart surgery. CDR3s include the opening cysteine and the closing phenylalanine or tryptophan. Fields, in order: J gene, V gene, CDR3 protein.

>TRGJ1/TRGJ2|TRGV4
CATWASSYWRKLF
>TRGJP1|TRGV9
CALWEDNTGWFKIF
>TRGJ1/TRGJ2|TRGV3
CAAWDRPMEYKKLF
>TRGJ1/TRGJ2|TRGV9
CALWDPAGEKLF
>TRGJ1/TRGJ2|TRGV9
CALWEVRKKLF
>TRGJ1/TRGJ2|TRGV3
CATWDRPWSKLF
>TRGJ1/TRGJ2|TRGV2
CATWDDSRDKKLF
>TRGJP|TRGV9
CALWTQELGKKIKVF
>TRGJ1/TRGJ2|TRGV4
CATWDGPSRPDKKLF
>TRGJ1/TRGJ2|TRGV9
CALWERYKKLF
>TRGJ1/TRGJ2|TRGV9
CALWGLRQLF
>TRGJ1/TRGJ2|TRGV8
CATWDRRQKLF
>TRGJ1/TRGJ2|TRGV2
CATWDGPKMKRKKLF
>TRGJ1/TRGJ2|TRGV5
CATWDSLGEYYKKLF
>TRGJP2|TRGV8
CATWTNPSSDWIKTF
>TRGJ1/TRGJ2|TRGV8
CATWDANYYKKLF
>TRGJ1/TRGJ2|TRGV8
CATWDDPKHPKPYKKLF
>TRGJ1/TRGJ2|TRGV4
CATWDAEGGYKKLF
>TRGJP1|TRGV8
CATWGPVGAGWFKIF
>TRGJP|TRGV9
CALWEVLAGVELGKKIKVF
>TRGJP2|TRGV9
CALWEVGWIKTF
>TRGJP2|TRGV2
CATWDGNSSNWIKTF
>TRGJ1/TRGJ2|TRGV4
CATWDVGKLF
>TRGJ1/TRGJ2|TRGV4
CATWDGPVLKLF
>TRGJ1/TRGJ2|TRGV3
CATWVQGGKKLF
>TRGJ1/TRGJ2|TRGV2
CATWDGEGHYYKKLF
>TRGJ1/TRGJ2|TRGV4
CATWDGLGSLNYYKKLF
>TRGJ1/TRGJ2|TRGV3
CATWDRPGFDYKKLF
>TRGJ1/TRGJ2|TRGV3
CATWAEEKLF
>TRGJ1/TRGJ2|TRGV9
CALWEVLRVTRYYKKLF
>TRGJ1/TRGJ2|TRGV2
CATWDESDYKKLF
>TRGJ1/TRGJ2|TRGV9
CALWETMIGDYKKLF
>TRGJ1/TRGJ2|TRGV2
CATWDRSYYYKKLF
>TRGJ1/TRGJ2|TRGV2
CATWDGPLYYKKLF
>TRGJ1/TRGJ2|TRGV4
CATWADAPNYYKKLF
>TRGJ1/TRGJ2|TRGV9
CALWEAQLIKKLF
>TRGJ1/TRGJ2|TRGV2
CATWDGPAGYKKLF
>TRGJ1/TRGJ2|TRGV8
CATWDHRYKKLF
>TRGJP2|TRGV9
CALWEVQGDWIKTF
>TRGJ1/TRGJ2|TRGV8
CATELRYYKKLF
>TRGJ1/TRGJ2|TRGV5
CATWDNKRGGYKKLF
>TRGJ1/TRGJ2|TRGV2
CATWDAHLEEKLF
>TRGJ1/TRGJ2|TRGV4
CATWDKVTKLF
>TRGJ1/TRGJ2|TRGV4
CATWPMPWNKKLF
>TRGJP2|TRGV5
CATWDTGWGDWIKTF
>TRGJ1/TRGJ2|TRGV4
CATWDGLSNYYKKLF
>TRGJ1/TRGJ2|TRGV3
CATWDCRYYKKLF
>TRGJ1/TRGJ2|TRGV3
CATWDRREYKKLF
>TRGJP2|TRGV2
CATWDGTADWIKTF
>TRGJ1/TRGJ2|TRGV8
CATWDSTPNYYKKLF
>TRGJP2|TRGV8
CATWVGDWIKTF
>TRGJ1/TRGJ2|TRGV3
CATWDRRGKLF
>TRGJ1/TRGJ2|TRGV9
CALWEVRNYKKLF
>TRGJ1/TRGJ2|TRGV2
CATWDGQGLRKKLF